Shown below are 15 T cell receptor beta chains from a single sample sequenced in a study of response to subunit inactivated influenza vaccine. TCRdb processed the RT-PCR reads anew with MiXCR; each CDR3 protein has one entry. The data show roughly 540,000 distinct CDR3 sequences, 20% to 25% seen once. This sample was shared with a second study, whose subject was T cells expressing NK-cell markers. From that second work: What made the TCR beta cDNA was 5'RACE template switching with UMIs.

The material sequenced was CD4+ T cells sorted from PBMCs, taken 11 to 12 days after vaccination. The receptors stem from a man over 45 who received an inactivated influenza vaccine.

V is TRBV20-1 and J is TRBJ1-4, with D perhaps matching TRBD1 (5 bases). V dropped 5 bases and J dropped 7 bases, with 11 bases sitting between them. This CDR3 region has 12 residues. Germline CDR1 DFQATT, CDR2 SNEGSKA (reference sequence). This chain's CDR3 is CSAGGPAEKLFF. For the CDR3, the DNA is TGCAGTGCTGGGGGACCGGCTGAAAAACTGTTTTTT.

The chain uses TRBV11-2 and TRBJ2-3; 10 positions match TRBD2. The germline V gene has CDR1 SGHAT and CDR2 FQNNGV. The CDR3 spans 15 residues. The junction had 5 bases not matched to a gene; V was cut back by 3 bases and J by 5 bases. The CDR3: CASSFSGGQLDTQYF. The CDR3, as DNA: TGTGCCAGCAGCTTTAGCGGGGGGCAGTTAGATACGCAGTATTTT.

The chain joins TRBV11-2 to TRBJ1-2; TRBD1 matches at 8 bases. V gave up 5 bases and J gave up 8 bases; unmatched junction bases: 10. CDR1 is SGHAT and CDR2 is FQNNGV in the germline V gene. The CDR3 sequence is 14 residues long. The CDR3 reads CASSPTGVGSGYTF. CDR3 sequence (DNA): TGTGCCAGCAGCCCGACAGGGGTCGGATCGGGCTACACCTTC.

The V gene is TRBV5-1, the J gene TRBJ2-5; D might be TRBD2 (5 bases). Trimming removed 0 bases at V and 4 bases at J, with 19 bases between. This CDR3 is built from 17 residues. CDR1 is SGHRS and CDR2 is YFSETQ in the germline V gene. The CDR3 sequence: CASSLAAGGSLGETQYF. CDR3 DNA sequence: TGCGCCAGCAGCTTGGCCGCCGGAGGCTCCCTGGGAGAGACCCAGTACTTC.

J is TRBJ2-3 and V is TRBV24-1; 8 bases map to TRBD2. The CDR3 has 16 amino acids. Germline V lookup: CDR1 KGHDR, CDR2 SFDVKD. V dropped 4 bases and J dropped 7; count of bases not matched to a gene: 12. This CDR3 reads CATSDPPGGAGNTQYF. The CDR3 coding sequence is TGTGCCACCAGTGACCCCCCCGGGGGGGCCGGGAATACGCAGTATTTT.

DNA of the CDR3: TGTGCCAGCAGTCGTCCAGGGCGGGAGGGCCGAACCGGGGAGCTGTTTTTT. Encoded protein: CASSRPGREGRTGELFF. This chain uses TRBV6-2 or TRBV6-3 with TRBJ2-2; the match to TRBD2 covers 9 bases. The CDR3 runs to 17 residues. The V gene's germline CDR1 is MNHEY and CDR2 SVGEGT. The J segment lost 5 bases and the V segment lost 5 bases, leaving 12 bases of the junction unmatched.

In its sample, this clonotype was seen a few times. V gene TRBV15 combines with J gene TRBJ1-1, with TRBD1 as a possible D gene (5 bases). Trimming took 3 bases from V and 0 from J, leaving 11 bases between them. Germline V gives CDR1 LNHNV, CDR2 YYDKDF (reference sequence). The CDR3 is 15 residues long. CDR3 coding DNA: TGTGCCACCAGCAGGGAATGGGGGATGAACACTGAAGCTTTCTTT. Its protein is CATSREWGMNTEAFF.

This clonotype has only a few counts. The chain links TRBV15 to TRBJ2-5; D may be TRBD1 (5 bases). The germline gives CDR1 LNHNV, CDR2 YYDKDF (reference sequence). This CDR3 region has 12 residues. Trimming cost V 5 bases and J 4 bases, with 8 bases left between them. DNA for the CDR3: TGTGCCACCAGCCAGGGTACAGAGACCCAGTACTTC. Translation: CATSQGTETQYF.

The chain couples TRBV9 to TRBJ2-1, with D perhaps TRBD2 (6 bases). The CDR3 is made up of 16 amino acids. The V end was cut by 0 bases, the J end by 6 bases, with 16 bases between. Germline V lookup: CDR1 SGDLS, CDR2 YYNGEE. CDR3 DNA: TGTGCCAGCAGCGTAGTGCGGGTTAGCGGAGTCAATGAGCAGTTCTTC. It specifies CASSVVRVSGVNEQFF.

The J gene is TRBJ2-1, the V gene TRBV20-1; D is ambiguous. With 6 bases removed from V and 0 bases from J, the gap between germline ends came to 15 bases. This CDR3 is 15 amino acids long. Germline V gene data show CDR1 as DFQATT and CDR2 as SNEGSKA (reference sequence). CDR3 protein: CSANIPGYSYNEQFF. In DNA form, the CDR3 reads TGCAGTGCGAACATTCCGGGTTACTCCTACAATGAGCAGTTCTTC.

This clonotype has only a few counts. V usage is TRBV7-9 and J usage is TRBJ1-6; TRBD1 matches at 10 bases. V lost 3 bases to trimming and J lost 9 bases; unmatched junction nucleotides: 8. CDR1 is SEHNR and CDR2 is FQNEAQ in the germline V gene (reference sequence). The length of the CDR3 is 16 residues. The CDR3 is CASSFGTGASGSPLHF. CDR3 bases: TGTGCCAGCAGCTTCGGGACAGGGGCATCGGGTTCACCCCTCCACTTT. Full variable domain (missing parts from reference TRBV7-9 and TRBJ1-6): DTGVSQNPRHKITKRGQNVTFRCDPISEHNRLYWYRQTLGQGPEFLTYFQNEAQLEKSRLLSDRFSAERPKGSFSTLEIQRTEQGDSAMYLCASSFGTGASGSPLHFGNGTRLTVT.

Only a few counts were recorded for this clonotype. The genes are TRBV5-5 and TRBJ1-1; 7 positions match TRBD1. Trimming at V came to 2 bases and at J to 5 bases, leaving 6 bases not matched to a gene. The germline CDR1 and CDR2 sequences are SGHKS and YYEKEE (reference sequence). This CDR3 region has 14 residues. The CDR3 reads CASSFQGGSTEAFF. CDR3 DNA: TGTGCCAGCAGCTTCCAGGGGGGAAGTACTGAAGCTTTCTTT.

This clonotype was observed a handful of times. DNA of the CDR3: TGCAGCGGCGGGACGTATGGCTACACCTTC. This translates into CSGGTYGYTF. J is TRBJ1-2 and V is TRBV29-1, with D possibly matching TRBD1 (5 bases). CDR1 is SQVTM and CDR2 is ANQGSEA in the germline V gene. V was shortened by 7 bases and J by 5 bases, with 8 bases between the two germline ends. CDR3 length equals 10 residues.

CDR3 sequence reads: CASSLEEGGYTF. The CDR3 DNA reads TGCGCCAGCAGCTTGGAAGAAGGTGGCTACACCTTC. J is TRBJ1-2 and V is TRBV5-1; no reliable D call. V shed 0 bases and J shed 7 bases, with 7 bases lying between them. The CDR3 runs 12 residues. Germline lookup yields CDR1 SGHRS and CDR2 YFSETQ.

This clonotype was counted a few times. V usage is TRBV15 and J usage is TRBJ1-5; D is unresolved. The V gene's germline CDR1 is LNHNV and CDR2 YYDKDF (reference sequence). This CDR3 region has 15 residues. The ends were cut back, 5 bases at V and 6 bases at J, with 17 bases in the middle. For the CDR3, the DNA is TGTGCCACCAGCTCGAGGGATAGGGTGGGTCAGCCCCAGCATTTT. As protein: CATSSRDRVGQPQHF.